The T cell receptor beta chain under discussion was sequenced for a study of CD8+ T cells in alopecia areata. Study overall: Patients in the treated group were given tofacitinib by mouth, 5 to 10 mg twice a day. Whole-study findings and limits: For lesional scalp, especially alopecia totalis/universalis, clonality was higher than in normal scalp. Tofacitinib significantly lowered scalp clonality and expanded CD8+ clones among the top 100.

Described treatment: oral pan-JAK inhibitor, 5-10 mg twice daily. Extracted RNA was reverse transcribed into cDNA, the sequencing template. TCRdb's table, derived via immunoSEQ multiplex PCR, lists solely in-frame clones and lacks some. This sample has over 95,000 clones, with 56% found just once. Trimming stripped 2 bases from V and 4 bases from J, with 14 bases between. Germline CDR1 reads LGHNA; CDR2 reads YSLEER. This CDR3 is built from 15 residues. In this sample, this clone turned up a few times. Its target is unknown. The sequencing here drew on CD4+ T cells sorted from blood, taken at week 24, from a patient treated with tofacitinib. This TCR came from a human donor with alopecia areata. This chain joins TRBV4-3 and TRBJ2-5; D might be TRBD1 (5 bases). This CDR3 is CASSQSWQGGETQYF. The DNA of the CDR3 is TGCGCCAGCAGCCAAAGCTGGCAGGGTGGAGAGACCCAGTACTTC.